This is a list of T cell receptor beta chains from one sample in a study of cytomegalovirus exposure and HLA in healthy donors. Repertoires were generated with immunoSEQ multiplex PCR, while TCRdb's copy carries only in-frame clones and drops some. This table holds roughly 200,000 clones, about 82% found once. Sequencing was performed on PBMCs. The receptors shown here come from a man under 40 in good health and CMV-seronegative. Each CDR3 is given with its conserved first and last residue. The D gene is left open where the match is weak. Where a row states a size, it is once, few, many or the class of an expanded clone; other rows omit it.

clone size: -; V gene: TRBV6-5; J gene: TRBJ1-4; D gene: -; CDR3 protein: CASSVGGYEKLFF; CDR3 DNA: TGTGCCAGTTCAGTCGGGGGGTACGAAAAACTGTTTTTT
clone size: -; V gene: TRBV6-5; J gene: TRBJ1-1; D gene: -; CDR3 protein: CASSQGWRGAEAFF; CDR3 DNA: TGTGCCAGCAGTCAGGGTTGGCGGGGCGCTGAAGCTTTCTTT
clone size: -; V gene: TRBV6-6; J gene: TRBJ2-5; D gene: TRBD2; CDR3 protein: CASSPAGGVQETQYF; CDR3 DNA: TGTGCCAGCAGTCCAGCGGGGGGCGTGCAAGAGACCCAGTACTTC
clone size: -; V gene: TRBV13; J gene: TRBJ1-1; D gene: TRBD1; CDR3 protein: CASSLTGGDRNTEAFF; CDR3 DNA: TGTGCCAGCAGCCTGACAGGGGGCGACCGAAACACTGAAGCTTTCTTT
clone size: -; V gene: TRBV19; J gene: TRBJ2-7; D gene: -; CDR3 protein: CATLNERGSSYEQYF; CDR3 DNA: TGTGCCACCTTGAACGAAAGGGGGTCCTCCTACGAGCAGTACTTC
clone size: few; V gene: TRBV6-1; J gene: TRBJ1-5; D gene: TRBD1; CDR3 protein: CASSGGDRTLHNQPQHF; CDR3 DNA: TGTGCCAGCAGTGGGGGGGACAGGACCTTACACAATCAGCCCCAGCATTTT
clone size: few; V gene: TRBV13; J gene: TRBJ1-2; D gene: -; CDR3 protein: CASSLRSPGGSYGYTF; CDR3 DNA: TGTGCCAGCAGCTTGAGGTCCCCGGGGGGCAGCTATGGCTACACCTTC
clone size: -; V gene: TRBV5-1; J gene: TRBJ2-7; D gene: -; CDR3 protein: CASSMGPREEQYF; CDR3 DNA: TGCGCCAGCAGCATGGGGCCCCGGGAGGAGCAGTACTTC
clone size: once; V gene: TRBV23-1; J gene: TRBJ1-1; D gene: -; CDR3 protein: CASSQRNTEAFF; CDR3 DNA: TGCGCCAGCAGTCAGCGAAACACTGAAGCTTTCTTT
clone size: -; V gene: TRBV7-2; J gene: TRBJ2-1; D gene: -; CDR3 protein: CASSLAGGPYNEQFF; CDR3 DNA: TGTGCCAGCAGCTTAGCCGGGGGGCCCTACAATGAGCAGTTCTTC
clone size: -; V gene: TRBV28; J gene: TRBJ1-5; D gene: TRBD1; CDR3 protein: CASSLPSPGTGGAVQPQHF; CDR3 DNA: TGTGCCAGCAGTTTGCCATCTCCCGGGACAGGGGGCGCGGTTCAGCCCCAGCATTTT
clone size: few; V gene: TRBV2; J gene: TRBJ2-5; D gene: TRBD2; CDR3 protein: CASSGGSGSGETQYF; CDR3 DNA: TGTGCCAGCAGTGGGGGTAGCGGGAGTGGGGAGACCCAGTACTTC
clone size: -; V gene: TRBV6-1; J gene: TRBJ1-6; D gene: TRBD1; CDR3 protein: CASLRGTGEGPLHF; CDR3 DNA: TGTGCCAGCTTACGTGGGACAGGGGAAGGACCCCTCCACTTT
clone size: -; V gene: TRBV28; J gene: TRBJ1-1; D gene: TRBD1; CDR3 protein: CASSFNQGATTEAFF; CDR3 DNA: TGTGCCAGCAGTTTCAACCAGGGGGCCACAACTGAAGCTTTCTTT
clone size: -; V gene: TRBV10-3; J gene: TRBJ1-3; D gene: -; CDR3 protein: CASNQGGDTIYF; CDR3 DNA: TGTGCCAGTAACCAGGGAGGAGACACCATATATTTT
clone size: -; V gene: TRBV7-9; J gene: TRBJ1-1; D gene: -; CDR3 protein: CASSLVSTGTEAFF; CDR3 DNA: TGTGCCAGCAGCTTAGTATCGACGGGCACTGAAGCTTTCTTT
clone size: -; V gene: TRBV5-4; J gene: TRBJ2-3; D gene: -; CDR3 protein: CASSLADRRDTQYF; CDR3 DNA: TGTGCCAGCAGCTTGGCGGATCGGAGGGATACGCAGTATTTT
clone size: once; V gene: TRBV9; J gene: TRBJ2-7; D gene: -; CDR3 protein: CASSVGTSLGSEQYF; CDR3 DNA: TGTGCCAGCAGCGTAGGAACTAGCCTCGGATCCGAGCAGTACTTC
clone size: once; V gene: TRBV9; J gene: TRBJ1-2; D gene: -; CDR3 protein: CASSVGSGGGGYGYTF; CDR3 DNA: TGTGCCAGCAGCGTAGGGAGTGGCGGGGGGGGATATGGCTACACCTTC
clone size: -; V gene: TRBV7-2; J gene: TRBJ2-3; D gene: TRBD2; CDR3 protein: CASSLAPGTSGGAPDTQYF; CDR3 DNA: TGTGCCAGCAGCTTAGCGCCCGGGACTAGCGGGGGGGCCCCAGATACGCAGTATTTT